This T cell receptor (beta chain) was obtained from a study of CD8 T cells in Susac syndrome (dated by TCRdb to between 2018 and 2020). About the study as a whole: Repertoire sequencing was used to test whether CD8+ T cell activation and differentiation in Susac syndrome was antigen driven. Study-level results and caveats: The study acknowledged that relatively few individuals were included in the TCR sequencing and HLA analysis.

As regards this clonotype: Its target antigen remains unknown. No base quality information exists; no much larger clone differs at one position.

High-throughput TCR beta sequencing profiled peripheral blood CD8+ and CD4+ T cells from healthy donors, Susac syndrome patients and multiple sclerosis patients. Treatment-naive patients with stable or active relapsing-remitting disease fulfilling revised McDonald criteria were used as multiple sclerosis controls. CD8+ TEMRA cells were enriched by FACS, while bulk CD8+ and CD4+ T cells were purified by magnetic negative isolation. Blood was drawn into EDTA tubes, processed within 24 hours, and PBMCs were isolated by density gradient centrifugation. PBMCs intended for TCR sequencing were frozen in liquid nitrogen and were later thawed in a 37 degrees C water bath. Purity of sorted or isolated CD4+, CD8+ and CD8+ TEMRA cells was at least 90%. RNA was extracted using the RNeasy kit, and about 0.45 to 1 ug of the RNA was reverse transcribed with random hexamers. The immunoSEQ multiplex PCR assay, which covers 54 Vbeta and 13 Jbeta segments, was used to amplify TCR beta CDR3 regions. PCR amplification bias was corrected by using a synthetic template baseline for primer optimization and computational correction. The authors processed their data as follows. Reads were annotated to V, D and J genes per IMGT and analyzed with immunoSEQ Analyzer, keeping only productive sequences. To calculate clonality, Shannon entropy was normalized by log2 of the number of productive unique sequences and then subtracted from one. For each patient and control, public and private clones were evaluated among the 100 most prevalent clones. Clones were defined as Susac-specific if absent from the healthy and MS cohorts, from over a thousand published viral clones and from other ImmuneACCESS disease sequences. TCRdb reran the public reads through fastp at Q25 and MiXCR, keeping productive beta chains. CDR3 protein sequences are deduplicated, and each keeps its most common genes and DNA. The V and J calls were not made by the authors but by TCRdb's processing. In this sample the table shows a few hundred thousand distinct CDR3 sequences, 95% of which occur a single time. The ten top clones hold approximately 0.082% of the sample.

The CDR3, cysteine through phenylalanine, is 12 amino acids long. Here the CDR3 DNA is all that survives: 36 bases in frame from base 1. Reading the germline V gene gives CDR1 MNHEY and CDR2 SVGAGI. V lost 10 bases and J lost 6 bases; the stretch between them is 13 bases long. The chain joins TRBV6-5 to TRBJ2-1; TRBD2 is possibly the D segment (6 matching bases). The TCR originated in a human donor with multiple sclerosis. The sample comprised CD4+ T cells from PBMCs. The CDR3 protein sequence reads: CATARGINEQFF. Here is the DNA: TGTGCCACGGCCCGGGGGATCAATGAGCAGTTCTTC.